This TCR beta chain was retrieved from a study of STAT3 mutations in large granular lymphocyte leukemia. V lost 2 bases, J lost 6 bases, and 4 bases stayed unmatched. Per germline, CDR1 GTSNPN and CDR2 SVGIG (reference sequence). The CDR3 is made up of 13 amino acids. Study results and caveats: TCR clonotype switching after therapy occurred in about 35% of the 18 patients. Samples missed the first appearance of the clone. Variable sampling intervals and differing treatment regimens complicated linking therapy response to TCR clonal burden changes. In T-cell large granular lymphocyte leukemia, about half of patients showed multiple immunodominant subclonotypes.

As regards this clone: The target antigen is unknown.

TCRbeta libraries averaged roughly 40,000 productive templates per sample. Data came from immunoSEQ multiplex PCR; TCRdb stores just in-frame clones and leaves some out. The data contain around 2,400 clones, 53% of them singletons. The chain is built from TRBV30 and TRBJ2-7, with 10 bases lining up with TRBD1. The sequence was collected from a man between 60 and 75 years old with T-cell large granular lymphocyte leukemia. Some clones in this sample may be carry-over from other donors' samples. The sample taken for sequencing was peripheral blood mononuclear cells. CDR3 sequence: CAWSRGQGSEQYF. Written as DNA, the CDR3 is TGTGCCTGGAGTAGGGGACAGGGGTCCGAGCAGTACTTC.